The clone carrying this TCR beta chain was recorded many times. Its matching antigen is unknown. The source of the sample is a study of T cells in Graves' hyperthyroidism and ophthalmopathy. Looking at the study overall: The authors collected peripheral blood at initial diagnosis, before any treatment.

The germline V gene encodes CDR1 MNHEY and CDR2 SVGAGI. This CDR3 comprises 13 residues. The V segment lost 8 bases and the J segment 4 bases; nucleotides outside the gene matches: 5. Points from the study as a whole: Ophthalmopathy and stable hyperthyroidism were told apart by a 13 V-J model. Peripheral blood also featured most of the thyroid clonotypes expanded above 0.001.

TCR beta CDR3 regions were amplified from RNA transcripts. The HTBI primer set served for first-round RT-PCR of the TCR CDR3. Each CDR3 protein is one row after TCRdb ran MiXCR on the multiplex PCR reads. The table has nearly 250,000 distinct CDR3 sequences, approximately 25% seen once; the top ten hold roughly 35%. Diagnosis relied on clinical symptoms, serum thyroxine and TRAb, thyroid ultrasound and orbital computed tomography. The material sequenced was blood. This receptor was taken from a woman in her thirties or forties with Graves' ophthalmopathy. The chain joins TRBV6-5 to TRBJ2-7, with 10 bases lining up with TRBD2. The CDR3 DNA is TGTGCCAGCGGACCTAGCGGGAGTTACGAGCAGTACTTC. Translating gives CASGPSGSYEQYF.